The present TCR beta chain was sequenced within a study of shared clonotypes between healthy human individuals (dated by TCRdb to 2019 to 2021). About the study as a whole: The cohort included a few men and two women between 18 and 49 years of age. To estimate repertoire size and how much clonotype sharing occurs between individuals, the study deeply sequenced the blood TCR repertoires of 5 or 6 healthy adults. Libraries were prepared and TCR repertoires were sequenced by different laboratories using diverse techniques, in order to increase sequencing depth and limit assay-specific biases. Each donor's leukapheresis produced roughly between roughly 0.85 and 9.5 billion PBMCs. Here is what the overall study found, with its caveats: Because the study included only a small number of donors, the genetic and exposure-history diversity represented was limited. Based on pairwise subsampling, the degree of clonotype sharing among donors was expected to be affected by sequencing depth. Sampling was limited to blood, and TCR repertoires in tissue likely differ from TCR repertoires in blood.

The donors were healthy, HIV-negative adults with no recently reported acute infections or vaccinations. Every donor was a Caucasian adult living in Nashville, Tennessee, USA. For unsorted samples, 70 million to 95 million PBMCs were counted, and genomic DNA was extracted using the QIAamp DNA Blood Mini kit. After blood collection by leukapheresis, PBMCs were isolated using Ficoll-Histopaque density gradient centrifugation and then cryopreserved in the vapor phase of liquid nitrogen. Using the deep immunoSEQ assay, TCR CDR3 regions were amplified from genomic DNA by multiplex PCR. For each cell subset, the extracted genomic DNA was distributed evenly across all wells of several immunoSEQ 96-well plates, and each plate served as one replicate. For unsorted PBMC, 250 to 350 ng of genomic DNA, equivalent to approximately 28,000 T cell genomes, went into each replicate PCR. Unsorted PBMC genomic DNA was sequenced across ten immunoSEQ deep assay plates. Purified libraries were quantified with a Qubit 3.0 fluorometer, sized on a Bioanalyzer 2100, and re-quantified with the KAPA Library Quantification kit. Every immunoSEQ 96-well plate was sequenced on a dedicated single-read 150-cycle Illumina NextSeq 550 flow cell. The authors processed their data as follows. Because only junctional sequences without quality scores were contained in the immunoSEQ output, filtering matching that applied to full-length reads could not be performed. Sequences were annotated with PyIR, a Python wrapper for IgBLAST v1.9, and V/J genes and CDR3 were assigned using IMGT germline references. Reads were filtered out if the reads had weak V/J assignments (E-value above 1e-6), no CDR3, stop codons, out-of-frame junctions, or ambiguous translated residues. V3J clonotypes were defined as sequences sharing an identical inferred V gene, J gene, and CDR3 amino acid sequence. Percentage overlap between repertoires was computed as shared unique clonotypes divided by the size of the smaller repertoire. Richness of each repertoire was evaluated using RTK rarefaction, the Chao1 estimator, and Recon v2.1 estimates of unobserved clonotypes. Entries here come from immuneACCESS through TCRdb and include only in-frame sequences with V and J called. Some clones fail to appear in such tables; in the studies checked, an unresolved V gene covers under half of the shortfall, and the cause of the remainder is unknown. V, J and clone size are those of that table, while D and trimming were read from the DNA. Counted in this sample were some 470,000 clones; 75% to 85% of them appeared once. In total, the top ten clones hold 10% to 15% of the sample.

The germline V gene provides CDR1 MDHEN and CDR2 SYDVKM. The CDR3 runs 14 amino acids, cysteine and phenylalanine included. The sequence is cut down to CDR3 DNA, 42 bases in frame from base 1. V drops 6 bases and J drops 5 bases, leaving 13 bases in between. As for this clone: No antigen is known for it. The record has no base qualities; no much larger clone is one base away.

This TCR was sampled from a woman aged 40-49 years in good health. Some clones in this sample may be carry-over from other donors' samples. The source material was PBMCs. The rearrangement combines TRBV28 with TRBJ1-4; the D gene is unclear. The nucleotide sequence is given as TGTGCCAGCAGCCCGAGTTGGGAGAATGAAAAACTGTTTTTT. Its translation is CASSPSWENEKLFF.